These 21 T cell receptor beta chains share one sample of origin, sequenced in a study of Ad26.COV2.S vaccination and SARS-CoV-2 variants. As for treatment: roughly 20 received Ad26.COV2.S at low or high dose, single or two shots; 5 received placebo; per-sample allocation not given. Vaccine and placebo recipients were sampled on day 63 after the first injection. Using immunoSEQ multiplex PCR, the repertoire was profiled, and TCRdb retains in-frame clones only, with some absent. The profile shows about 480,000 clones, roughly 89% of them singletons. The sample here was peripheral blood, taken in a trial of Ad26.COV2.S vaccine versus placebo. Receptors originate from a person between 18 and 60 years old who received the Ad26.COV2.S COVID-19 vaccine or a placebo.

This chain uses TRBV29-1 with TRBJ2-5; 8 bases map to TRBD2. Unmatched junction bases numbered 5, after V lost 6 bases and J lost 5 bases. This CDR3 contains 12 residues. CDR1 is SQVTM and CDR2 is ANQGSEA in the germline V gene. The DNA for the CDR3 is TGCAGCGTATTCGGGAGGGTCGAGACCCAGTACTTC. It is translated as CSVFGRVETQYF.

The genes are TRBV7-8 and TRBJ2-1, with 11 bases lining up with TRBD2. Germline CDR1 and CDR2: SGHVS and FQNEAQ. The J segment lost 6 bases and the V segment lost 7 bases, leaving 8 bases of the junction unmatched. CDR3 length: 15 amino acids. This CDR3 is CASTPFLAGGNEQFF. The CDR3 nucleotides read TGTGCCAGCACCCCTTTTCTAGCGGGGGGCAATGAGCAGTTCTTC.

The gene calls are TRBV7-2 and TRBJ1-5; 7 bases match TRBD1. The J segment lost 8 bases and the V segment lost 0 bases, leaving 10 bases of the junction unmatched. Looked up from germline, CDR1 is SGHTA and CDR2 is FQGNSA. The CDR3 spans 16 residues. The CDR3 spells CASSLAVDRASEPQHF. The DNA for the CDR3 is TGTGCCAGCAGCTTAGCCGTCGACAGGGCCTCTGAGCCCCAGCATTTT.

The chain employs TRBV13 and TRBJ2-7; 9 nucleotides agree with TRBD1. CDR1 PRHDT and CDR2 FYEKMQ come from the germline V gene (reference sequence). This CDR3 region has 17 residues. V lost 5 bases to trimming and J lost 2 bases; unmatched junction nucleotides: 13. In nucleotides, the CDR3 is TGTGCCAGCAGCCAGGGTGGGACAGGGAGAGCGGCCTACGAGCAGTACTTC. Its protein product is CASSQGGTGRAAYEQYF.

The chain links TRBV3-1 (or the pseudogene TRBV3-2) to TRBJ1-5; TRBD1 matches 10 bases. The CDR3 is 17 amino acids. Germline V gives CDR1 LGHDT, CDR2 YNNKEL (reference sequence). The J segment lost 6 bases and the V segment lost 4 bases, leaving 12 bases of the junction unmatched. The CDR3 region is CASSPRQGAPILQPQHF. Written as DNA, the CDR3 is TGTGCCAGCAGCCCAAGACAGGGGGCTCCCATCCTTCAGCCCCAGCATTTT.

The rearrangement uses TRBV6-2 or TRBV6-3 and TRBJ1-3; D gene ambiguous. V was cut by 5 bases and J by 1 base, with 12 bases left in between. Germline V gene data show CDR1 as MNHEY and CDR2 as SVGEGT. The CDR3 runs to 15 residues. This CDR3 reads CASSDRPRSGNTIYF. The CDR3 coding sequence is TGTGCCAGCAGTGACCGGCCGAGATCTGGAAACACCATATATTTT.

This sequence joins TRBV7-2 and TRBJ2-7; 7 bases align to TRBD2. The V segment lost 7 bases and the J segment 7 bases; nucleotides outside the gene matches: 13. The CDR3 consists of 14 residues. Germline values: CDR1 SGHTA, CDR2 FQGNSA. The CDR3: CASTLGGTPWEQYF. The DNA of the CDR3 is TGTGCCAGCACCTTGGGGGGGACCCCTTGGGAGCAGTACTTC.

This clone was seen just once. The genes are TRBV5-1 and TRBJ2-1; D not certain. The CDR3 spans 13 residues. The V and J ends lost 0 bases and 9 bases respectively, with 10 bases between them. CDR1 SGHRS and CDR2 YFSETQ come from the germline V gene. DNA of the CDR3: TGCGCCAGCAGCTTGGGGCCGGGCAGTGAGCAGTTCTTC. Its protein is CASSLGPGSEQFF.

J is TRBJ2-1 and V is TRBV27; 9 bases line up with TRBD2. V lost 2 bases to trimming and J lost 3 bases; unmatched junction nucleotides: 8. This CDR3 comprises 17 residues. The germline V gene encodes CDR1 MNHEY and CDR2 SMNVEV (reference sequence). This CDR3 reads CASSLGREGRGYNEQFF. The CDR3 bases are TGTGCCAGCAGTTTAGGGCGGGAGGGACGTGGCTACAATGAGCAGTTCTTC.

The rearrangement links TRBV6-5 to TRBJ1-2; D is perhaps TRBD1 (6 bases). The germline V gene encodes CDR1 MNHEY and CDR2 SVGAGI. Trimming shortened V by 4 bases and J by 0 bases, and 12 bases separated the two germline ends. CDR3 size: 15 residues. CDR3 nucleotide sequence: TGTGCCAGCAGTTCCCCCAGGGGAGCTAACTATGGCTACACCTTC. It translates to CASSSPRGANYGYTF.

This clone was seen just once. The chain joins TRBV5-6 to TRBJ2-3, with 9 bases identical to TRBD1. Unmatched junction bases numbered 7, after V lost 5 bases and J lost 3 bases. CDR3 size: 15 residues. CDR1 SGHDT and CDR2 YYEEEE come from the germline V gene. CDR3 region: CASRRTGQGTDTQYF. Written as DNA, the CDR3 is TGTGCCAGCAGGCGTACGGGACAGGGAACAGATACGCAGTATTTT.

The rearrangement links TRBV2 to TRBJ2-7; 11 bases fit TRBD1. CDR3 size: 15 residues. Trimming took 6 bases from V and 3 from J; bases not matched to a gene: 7. From germline, CDR1 is SNHLY and CDR2 FYNNEI. CDR3 amino acids: CASRNGQGAYYEQYF. In DNA form, the CDR3 reads TGTGCCAGCAGAAACGGACAGGGGGCATACTACGAGCAGTACTTC. Complete variable domain (other parts from reference TRBV2 and TRBJ2-7): EPEVTQTPSHQVTQMGQEVILRCVPISNHLYFYWYRQILGQKVEFLVSFYNNEISEKSEIFDDQFSVERPDGSNFTLKIRSTKLEDSAMYFCASRNGQGAYYEQYFGPGTRLTVT.

J is TRBJ2-1 and V is TRBV5-1; D might be TRBD1 (5 bases). Trimming took 6 bases from V and 6 from J, leaving 16 bases between them. From germline, CDR1 is SGHRS and CDR2 YFSETQ. There are 14 residues in the CDR3. The CDR3 nucleotides read TGCGCCAGCACCGTCCAGGGTGGTCGCAATGAGCAGTTCTTC. Translation: CASTVQGGRNEQFF.

This chain uses TRBV2 with TRBJ2-2, with TRBD1 matching over 9 bases. The germline CDR1 and CDR2 sequences are SNHLY and FYNNEI. The CDR3 has 14 amino acids. V lost 5 bases to trimming and J lost 7 bases; unmatched junction nucleotides: 5. CDR3 coding DNA: TGTGCCAGCAGTCTGGGACAGGGTTACGGGGAGCTGTTTTTT. This codes for CASSLGQGYGELFF. The complete variable domain, with remaining parts taken from reference TRBV2 and TRBJ2-2, reads EPEVTQTPSHQVTQMGQEVILRCVPISNHLYFYWYRQILGQKVEFLVSFYNNEISEKSEIFDDQFSVERPDGSNFTLKIRSTKLEDSAMYFCASSLGQGYGELFFGEGSRLTVL.

This chain joins TRBV20-1 and TRBJ2-5; tentative D call: TRBD1 (6 bases). CDR1 is DFQATT and CDR2 is SNEGSKA in the germline V gene (reference sequence). V was shortened by 6 bases and J by 7 bases, with 9 bases between the two germline ends. This CDR3 has 10 residues. CDR3 in amino acids: CSALGGTQYF. The CDR3, as DNA: TGCAGTGCCTTAGGGGGGACCCAGTACTTC.

The CDR3 nucleotides read TGTGCCAGCAGCCAACCCCAGGAGACCCAGTACTTC. This sequence encodes CASSQPQETQYF. The chain carries TRBV3-1 (or the pseudogene TRBV3-2) and TRBJ2-5; D gene uncertain. The germline V and J ends were trimmed by 2 bases and 5 bases, with 6 bases remaining between them. The CDR3 is made up of 12 amino acids. The germline CDR1 and CDR2 sequences are LGHDT and YNNKEL (reference sequence).

About this clone itself: The junction does not match germline at one end; this may be a read error. The rearrangement joins TRBV5-4 to TRBJ2-7; 16 nucleotides match TRBD2. CDR1 is SGHNT and CDR2 is YYREEE in the germline V gene (reference sequence). This CDR3 is built from 18 residues. The CDR3 coding sequence is TGTGCCAGCAAGAAAGGGACTAGCGGGAGGGCCAGGTCCTCCGAGCAGTACTTC. Protein: CASKKGTSGRARSSEQYF.

This clone appeared a single time. The J gene is TRBJ1-1, the V gene TRBV2; D unresolved. Trimming removed 10 bases from V and 5 bases from J, with 8 bases in between. Germline CDR1 reads SNHLY; CDR2 reads FYNNEI. This CDR3 spans 10 amino acids. The CDR3 region has the DNA TGTGCCAACCGAGGGACTGAAGCTTTCTTT. Translation gives CANRGTEAFF.

The V and J genes are TRBV3-1 (or the pseudogene TRBV3-2) and TRBJ2-4, with 9 bases that match TRBD2. Trimming cost V 1 base and J 0 bases; bases outside gene matches: 4. The CDR3 runs to 17 residues. Germline values: CDR1 LGHDT, CDR2 YNNKEL (reference sequence). The CDR3, as DNA: TGTGCCAGCAGCCAAGCAGCTAGCGGGATAGCCAAAAACATTCAGTACTTC. This gives the protein CASSQAASGIAKNIQYF.

The V gene is TRBV29-1, the J gene TRBJ1-1; TRBD1 aligns across 8 bases. In germline, CDR1 is SQVTM, CDR2 ANQGSEA. With 6 bases clipped from V and 1 base from J, the junction kept 1 base outside the gene matches. This CDR3 spans 12 amino acids. The CDR3 region is CSVGQGNTEAFF. CDR3 nucleotides: TGCAGCGTCGGACAGGGGAACACTGAAGCTTTCTTT.

This clone was counted a few times. The chain uses TRBV28 and TRBJ2-7; 7 bases line up with TRBD2. With V trimmed by 6 bases and J by 2 bases, 4 bases remained unmatched. Per germline, CDR1 MDHEN and CDR2 SYDVKM. The CDR3 sequence is 13 residues long. The CDR3: CASRVGRAYEQYF. Written as DNA, the CDR3 is TGTGCCAGCAGGGTTGGGAGGGCCTACGAGCAGTACTTC.